This TCR beta chain was identified in a study of shared clonotypes between healthy human individuals. Germline CDR1 reads MDHEN; CDR2 reads SYDVKM. This CDR3 has 15 amino acids. The V end was cut by 3 bases, the J end by 5 bases, with 17 bases between. At deep level, the assay was performed. The protocol was immunoSEQ multiplex PCR, while the TCRdb copy is restricted to in-frame clones and leaves out a portion. The table has millions of clones, about 94% seen once. Cells designated naive CD8 were CD45RO-negative and were positively selected for CCR7, with terminally differentiated effector memory CD45RA+ cells excluded.

The sample taken for sequencing was naive CD8+ T cells sorted from blood. The V and J genes are TRBV28 and TRBJ2-7, with D possibly being TRBD2 (7 bases). The source is a man aged 18-30 years in good health. This CDR3 is CASSLGFGGQDEQYF. CDR3 nucleotide sequence: TGTGCCAGCAGTTTGGGTTTCGGGGGGCAGGACGAGCAGTACTTC.